The 29 T cell receptor beta chains below were found in one sample sequenced in a study of T cell responses to AZD1222 COVID-19 vaccine. Here immunoSEQ multiplex PCR was the method, and the copy in TCRdb shows in-frame clones only, minus some. The sample consists of 170,000 or so clones, about nine tenths of them appearing once. The sample was peripheral blood, taken on day 0 of AZD1222 vaccination. All receptors come from an adult in good health.

The CDR3 protein is CASSRGTQPQHF. The CDR3 bases are TGTGCCAGCAGCCGAGGGACGCAGCCCCAGCATTTT. V usage is TRBV12-3 or TRBV12-4 and J usage is TRBJ1-5; tentatively, D is TRBD1 (5 bases). Trimming stripped 6 bases from V and 7 bases from J, with 10 bases between. The CDR3 runs 12 residues.

Written as DNA, the CDR3 is TGTGCCAGCTCACCATACACCATGGAGGTGGGCAATCAGCCCCAGCATTTT. This gives the protein CASSPYTMEVGNQPQHF. This chain uses TRBV18 with TRBJ1-5; D is unclear. The length of the CDR3 is 17 residues. With 2 bases removed from V and 2 bases from J, the gap between germline ends came to 16 bases. Germline assignment: CDR1 KGHSH and CDR2 LQKENI. Full variable domain (missing parts from reference TRBV18 and TRBJ1-5): NAGVMQNPRHLVRRRGQEARLRCSPMKGHSHVYWYRQLPEEGLKFMVYLQKENIIDESGMPKERFSAEFPKEGPSILRIQQVVRGDSAAYFCASSPYTMEVGNQPQHFGDGTRLSIL.

J is TRBJ2-3 and V is TRBV6-5; 11 bases fit TRBD2. Germline values: CDR1 MNHEY, CDR2 SVGAGI. After removal of 10 bases from V and 5 bases from J, the junction contained 11 bases not matched to a gene. The length of the CDR3 is 15 residues. The CDR3 spells CATNILAGGRDTQYF. The CDR3, as DNA: TGTGCCACCAACATCCTAGCGGGGGGAAGAGATACGCAGTATTTT.

The CDR3 loop is CASRTGRQEATWGEAFF. DNA for the CDR3: TGTGCCAGTAGGACAGGTCGTCAGGAGGCCACTTGGGGTGAAGCTTTCTTT. The rearrangement joins TRBV19 to TRBJ1-1; a weak D match, TRBD1 (6 bases). Germline CDR1 reads LNHDA; CDR2 reads SQIVND (reference sequence). V lost 6 bases, J lost 7 bases, and 27 bases lay in between. The CDR3 totals 17 residues.

The rearrangement joins TRBV6-5 to TRBJ1-1; D gene ambiguous. In germline, CDR1 is MNHEY, CDR2 SVGAGI. Trimming shortened V by 0 bases and J by 5 bases, and 10 bases separated the two germline ends. The CDR3 loop spans 14 amino acids. The DNA of the CDR3 is TGTGCCAGCAGTTACTCCAACGTAGGAACTGAAGCTTTCTTT. Translated: CASSYSNVGTEAFF.

This chain links TRBV11-3 with TRBJ2-1; no clear D gene. This CDR3 comprises 11 residues. Trimming removed 1 base from V and 7 bases from J, with 2 bases in between. Germline CDR1 is SGHNT and CDR2 is YENEEA. The CDR3 coding sequence is TGTGCCAGCAGCTTAGGAAATGAGCAGTTCTTC. Translating gives CASSLGNEQFF.

DNA for the CDR3: TGTGCCAGCAGCTTAGGGGGGGCCTCTGGAAACACCATATATTTT. Amino acids: CASSLGGASGNTIYF. The rearrangement uses TRBV7-9 and TRBJ1-3; D perhaps matches TRBD1 (6 bases). In germline, CDR1 is SEHNR, CDR2 FQNEAQ (reference sequence). Trimming stripped 1 base from V and 0 bases from J, with 7 bases between. This CDR3 has 15 residues.

The chain links TRBV3-1 (or the pseudogene TRBV3-2) to TRBJ1-3; D ambiguous. CDR3 length: 14 residues. Trimming shortened V by 4 bases and J by 1 base, and 8 bases separated the two germline ends. Germline V gene sequence: CDR1 LGHDT, CDR2 YNNKEL (reference sequence). CDR3 residues: CASSPSGSGNTIYF. The CDR3 bases are TGTGCCAGCAGCCCCTCCGGATCTGGAAACACCATATATTTT.

The table lists this clone with a count of one. The rearrangement uses TRBV3-1 (or the pseudogene TRBV3-2) and TRBJ2-1, with D unclear. The CDR3 covers 13 residues. The ends were cut back, 2 bases at V and 9 bases at J, with 11 bases in the middle. CDR1 and CDR2 (germline): LGHDT, YNNKEL (reference sequence). The CDR3 nucleotides read TGTGCCAGCAGCCAAAGGATGGCTGCTGAGCAGTTCTTC. Protein product: CASSQRMAAEQFF.

The gene calls are TRBV2 and TRBJ1-2; the match to TRBD1 covers 7 bases. The germline CDR1 and CDR2 sequences are SNHLY and FYNNEI. The trim removed 8 bases at V and 7 bases at J, leaving 7 bases unmatched. The CDR3 contains 12 residues. The CDR3, as DNA: TGTGCCAGCGGACAAGACAGGGTTGGCTACACCTTC. Residues: CASGQDRVGYTF.

This rearrangement joins TRBV11-2 to TRBJ1-1, with TRBD1 matching 8 bases. V shed 8 bases, J shed 3 bases, and the junction held 8 bases outside the gene matches. The CDR3 consists of 14 residues. Germline V lookup: CDR1 SGHAT, CDR2 FQNNGV. The CDR3 region is CASDRGEGDTEAFF. In DNA form, the CDR3 reads TGTGCCAGCGACAGGGGAGAGGGGGACACTGAAGCTTTCTTT.

The V and J genes are TRBV20-1 and TRBJ1-5; D not certain. CDR1 and CDR2 from the germline V gene are DFQATT and SNEGSKA (reference sequence). There are 14 residues in the CDR3. Deletions cut 3 bases from V and 4 bases from J, with 13 bases between. The CDR3 loop is CSASFGQQNQPQHF. The CDR3 bases are TGCAGTGCTAGTTTTGGGCAGCAAAATCAGCCCCAGCATTTT.

The rearrangement links TRBV6-5 to TRBJ1-2; 7 nucleotides agree with TRBD1. The germline CDR1 and CDR2 sequences are MNHEY and SVGAGI. This CDR3 comprises 15 residues. The junction had 5 bases not matched to a gene; V was cut back by 2 bases and J by 2 bases. CDR3 coding DNA: TGTGCCAGCAGTTACATAGGGGGCACAAACTATGGCTACACCTTC. Translating gives CASSYIGGTNYGYTF.

The V gene is TRBV4-3, the J gene TRBJ1-2, with D maybe TRBD1 (5 bases). Trimming pared 0 bases from V and 3 bases from J, leaving 14 bases between. Germline values: CDR1 LGHNA, CDR2 YSLEER. This CDR3 is 16 amino acids long. The CDR3 nucleotides are TGCGCCAGCAGCCAAGACGGGAGGGACGGCCACTATGGCTACACCTTC. Protein: CASSQDGRDGHYGYTF.

Here the CDR3 DNA reads TGTGCCAGCAGTTTAGTGGCAGGCTATGGCTACACCTTC. Translation: CASSLVAGYGYTF. The V call is TRBV27, the J call TRBJ1-2, with D unresolved. The germline V gene encodes CDR1 MNHEY and CDR2 SMNVEV (reference sequence). This CDR3 contains 13 residues. The ends were cut back, 2 bases at V and 4 bases at J, with 8 bases in the middle.

This chain connects TRBV5-1 to TRBJ1-1; maybe TRBD1 (5 bases). The ends were cut back, 4 bases at V and 3 bases at J, with 25 bases in the middle. From germline, CDR1 is SGHRS and CDR2 YFSETQ. This CDR3 is 18 amino acids long. In DNA form, the CDR3 reads TGCGCCAGCAGCCTCTCAACCGGGACCCCCTCTCGGGACACTGAAGCTTTCTTT. Its translation: CASSLSTGTPSRDTEAFF.

The chain joins TRBV19 to TRBJ1-5; D perhaps matches TRBD1 (5 bases). CDR3 length: 15 residues. Trimming stripped 3 bases from V and 4 bases from J, with 13 bases between. The germline V gene encodes CDR1 LNHDA and CDR2 SQIVND (reference sequence). The CDR3 sequence: CASSMFGAGNQPQHF. CDR3 sequence (DNA): TGTGCCAGTAGTATGTTTGGGGCAGGGAATCAGCCCCAGCATTTT. The entire variable domain, with the rest obtained from reference TRBV19 and TRBJ1-5, is as follows: DGGITQSPKYLFRKEGQNVTLSCEQNLNHDAMYWYRQDPGQGLRLIYYSQIVNDFQKGDIAEGYSVSREKKESFPLTVTSAQKNPTAFYLCASSMFGAGNQPQHFGDGTRLSIL.

The V gene is TRBV28, the J gene TRBJ1-2; D is possibly TRBD1 (5 bases). Trimming removed 10 bases from V and 8 bases from J, with 32 bases in between. Germline CDR1 is MDHEN and CDR2 is SYDVKM. The CDR3 runs to 17 residues. DNA for the CDR3: TGTGCCACCTTCCCAATGGAGTCGGGACGCCCAAGGGAAGGCTACACCTTC. Residues: CATFPMESGRPREGYTF.

The chain links TRBV3-1 (or the pseudogene TRBV3-2) to TRBJ1-6; 9 bases align to TRBD1. Germline V gene data show CDR1 as LGHDT and CDR2 as YNNKEL (reference sequence). Trimming took 6 bases from V and 8 from J; bases not matched to a gene: 8. This CDR3 region has 15 residues. The CDR3 sequence is CASREPGQGYSPLHF. As DNA, the CDR3 is TGTGCCAGCAGGGAACCGGGACAGGGATATTCACCCCTCCACTTT.

This clone was seen a single time. The rearrangement joins TRBV19 to TRBJ1-2, with TRBD1 identical over 9 bases. Germline CDR1 reads LNHDA; CDR2 reads SQIVND (reference sequence). J lost 1 base, V lost 4 bases, and 7 bases had no gene match. This CDR3 is 16 amino acids long. The CDR3, as DNA: TGTGCCAGTAGTACCACACAGGGGGCCTATAACTATGGCTACACCTTC. Amino acid sequence: CASSTTQGAYNYGYTF.

The chain recombines TRBV6-5 with TRBJ1-1; D ambiguous. V was pared by 6 bases and J by 0 bases, with 11 bases between. The length of the CDR3 is 14 residues. Germline V CDR1 and CDR2: MNHEY, SVGAGI. Here the CDR3 DNA reads TGTGCCAGCAGAAGGACGGGGATGAACACTGAAGCTTTCTTT. Translating gives CASRRTGMNTEAFF.

The J gene is TRBJ2-5, the V gene TRBV5-1; D possibly corresponds to TRBD1 (7 bases). The ends were cut back, 4 bases at V and 4 bases at J, with 17 bases in the middle. There are 15 residues in the CDR3. The germline CDR1 and CDR2 sequences are SGHRS and YFSETQ. The CDR3: CASSTQGEVVETQYF. CDR3 in DNA: TGCGCCAGCAGCACGCAGGGGGAGGTAGTAGAGACCCAGTACTTC.

V gene TRBV30 combines with J gene TRBJ2-2; 7 nucleotides align to TRBD1. V was pared by 3 bases and J by 2 bases, with 6 bases of the junction left unmatched. There are 15 residues in the CDR3. Germline V gives CDR1 GTSNPN, CDR2 SVGIG (reference sequence). DNA of the CDR3: TGTGCCTGGAGGGGCAGGGGGTATAACACCGGGGAGCTGTTTTTT. It yields the protein CAWRGRGYNTGELFF.

The chain has TRBV5-1 and TRBJ2-6; D not certain. This CDR3 is built from 13 residues. The germline CDR1 and CDR2 sequences are SGHRS and YFSETQ. The germline V and J ends were trimmed by 1 base and 2 bases, with 1 base remaining between them. CDR3 region: CASSLTGANVLTF. CDR3 DNA sequence: TGCGCCAGCAGCTTGACTGGGGCCAACGTCCTGACTTTC.

The chain is built from TRBV30 and TRBJ1-4; perhaps TRBD1 as D (6 bases). Trimming shortened V by 1 base and J by 7 bases, and 16 bases separated the two germline ends. The germline V gene has CDR1 GTSNPN and CDR2 SVGIG (reference sequence). This CDR3 region has 15 residues. The CDR3 is CAWSDYRVRPEKLFF. The CDR3 DNA reads TGTGCCTGGAGTGACTACAGGGTTAGGCCTGAAAAACTGTTTTTT.

This chain connects TRBV4-3 to TRBJ1-1; tentative D call: TRBD1 (6 bases). This CDR3 is built from 18 residues. The germline V gene encodes CDR1 LGHNA and CDR2 YSLEER. The germline V and J ends were trimmed by 0 bases and 7 bases, with 24 bases remaining between them. The CDR3 reads CASSQDSSGAARLLEAFF. The CDR3 DNA follows: TGCGCCAGCAGCCAAGATTCATCAGGGGCCGCCCGACTCCTTGAAGCTTTCTTT.

The chain uses TRBV4-3 and TRBJ1-6, with 7 bases fitting TRBD1. J lost 3 bases, V lost 4 bases, and 9 bases had no gene match. CDR1 LGHNA and CDR2 YSLEER come from the germline V gene. The CDR3 contains 17 residues. CDR3 coding DNA: TGCGCCAGCAGCCTCCGGACAGGCCGGTTCTATAATTCACCCCTCCACTTT. This encodes CASSLRTGRFYNSPLHF.

V gene TRBV4-1 combines with J gene TRBJ1-1; D possibly corresponds to TRBD1 (5 bases). Per the germline V gene, CDR1 is MGHRA and CDR2 is YSYEKL. V was trimmed by 4 bases and J by 4 bases, leaving 16 bases between them. The CDR3 contains 15 residues. Here the CDR3 reads CASSPFREVGTEAFF. In DNA form, the CDR3 reads TGCGCCAGCAGCCCATTCAGGGAGGTCGGCACTGAAGCTTTCTTT.

This clone has only one observation. This chain connects TRBV29-1 to TRBJ1-3; TRBD1 matches 8 bases. Germline V gene sequence: CDR1 SQVTM, CDR2 ANQGSEA. The length of the CDR3 is 13 residues. The V and J ends lost 8 bases and 4 bases, in that order; junction bases with no gene match: 7. As DNA, the CDR3 is TGCAGCACCCAGACAGGGGCCGGAAACACCATATATTTT. It yields the protein CSTQTGAGNTIYF. The full variable domain, its missing parts supplied by reference TRBV29-1 and TRBJ1-3, is SAVISQKPSRDICQRGTSLTIQCQVDSQVTMMFWYRQQPGQSLTLIATANQGSEATYESGFVIDKFPISRPNLTFSTLTVSNMSPEDSSIYLCSTQTGAGNTIYFGEGSWLTVV.